Below, 21 T cell receptor beta chains from the same sample are listed, as sequenced in a study of shared clonotypes between healthy human individuals. TCRdb's copy holds only in-frame clones and misses some; the assay was immunoSEQ multiplex PCR. The data hold about 2.3 million clones, with just over 90% observed a single time. The sample consisted of naive CD4+ T cells from PBMCs. Noted subset: CD45RA+ positively selected. These receptor sequences come from a man aged 18 to 29 in good health. Some clones in this sample may be carry-over from other donors' samples.

The genes are TRBV28 and TRBJ1-5; D might be TRBD1 (6 bases). Per germline, CDR1 MDHEN and CDR2 SYDVKM. This CDR3 contains 15 residues. The V and J ends lost 1 base and 3 bases respectively, with 10 bases between them. Written as DNA, the CDR3 is TGTGCCAGCAGTTTATCGGACAGCCACAATCAGCCCCAGCATTTT. This encodes CASSLSDSHNQPQHF. The full variable domain, completed using reference TRBV28 and TRBJ1-5, is DVKVTQSSRYLVKRTGEKVFLECVQDMDHENMFWYRQDPGLGLRLIYFSYDVKMKEKGDIPEGYSVSREKKERFSLILESASTNQTSMYLCASSLSDSHNQPQHFGDGTRLSIL.

The V and J genes are TRBV7-8 and TRBJ1-5; no clear D gene. CDR1 SGHVS and CDR2 FQNEAQ come from the germline V gene. V was clipped by 0 bases and J by 4 bases, with 13 bases between them. This CDR3 is 16 amino acids long. The DNA for the CDR3 is TGTGCCAGCAGCTTAGCGCGTCTTCAGGTTAATCAGCCCCAGCATTTT. This sequence encodes CASSLARLQVNQPQHF.

The rearrangement uses TRBV30 and TRBJ1-2, with D possibly being TRBD1 (5 bases). Germline-derived CDR1 and CDR2 are GTSNPN and SVGIG (reference sequence). The CDR3 covers 13 residues. V was shortened by 2 bases and J by 8 bases, with 15 bases between the two germline ends. The CDR3 reads CAWSISNGGGYTF. The CDR3 DNA follows: TGTGCCTGGAGTATCTCCAACGGGGGGGGCTACACCTTC.

The rearrangement joins TRBV7-2 to TRBJ1-3, with D perhaps matching TRBD1 (5 bases). CDR3 length: 13 amino acids. Trimming took off 8 bases at V and 4 bases at J, with 12 bases between the two ends. Germline CDR1 reads SGHTA; CDR2 reads FQGNSA. DNA for the CDR3: TGTGCCAGCGGGGTTACAGGAGGAAACACCATATATTTT. Translation gives CASGVTGGNTIYF.

The J gene is TRBJ2-3, the V gene TRBV6-1; D unclear. V lost 8 bases and J lost 2, with 11 bases in between. The CDR3 sequence is 13 residues long. Germline V gene sequence: CDR1 MNHNS, CDR2 SASEGT. The CDR3 here is CASLSSTTDTQYF. The CDR3 region has the DNA TGTGCCAGCCTATCCTCAACCACAGATACGCAGTATTTT.

The chain combines TRBV2 with TRBJ2-7; 11 bases match TRBD1. Looked up from germline, CDR1 is SNHLY and CDR2 is FYNNEI. Losses at the gene ends were 0 bases for V and 5 bases for J; bases not matched to a gene: 3. The CDR3 contains 15 residues. Written as DNA, the CDR3 is TGTGCCAGCAGTGAAGCCGGACAGGGGGCGGACGAGCAGTACTTC. It encodes CASSEAGQGADEQYF.

This chain connects TRBV7-9 to TRBJ2-5, with D maybe TRBD2 (5 bases). Germline V gene sequence: CDR1 SEHNR, CDR2 FQNEAQ (reference sequence). The ends were cut back, 6 bases at V and 5 bases at J, with 16 bases in the middle. This CDR3 comprises 14 residues. The CDR3 region is CASSKAGVGETQYF. In DNA, the CDR3 is TGTGCCAGCAGTAAAGCCGGGGTCGGGGAGACCCAGTACTTC.

This chain links TRBV30 with TRBJ2-7; the match to TRBD1 covers 7 bases. V lost 2 bases and J lost 2; bases outside the gene matches: 6. Germline V lookup: CDR1 GTSNPN, CDR2 SVGIG (reference sequence). The CDR3 is 14 amino acids. The CDR3 DNA follows: TGTGCCTGGAGTTGGACAGGACCAACCTACGAGCAGTACTTC. This codes for CAWSWTGPTYEQYF.

The chain uses TRBV19 and TRBJ1-3; D gene unclear. The germline V gene encodes CDR1 LNHDA and CDR2 SQIVND (reference sequence). This CDR3 comprises 17 residues. Trimming removed 5 bases at V and 0 bases at J, with 17 bases between. As DNA, the CDR3 is TGTGCCAGTAGTCCCTTTAGACTGTCGAGCTCTGGAAACACCATATATTTT. As protein: CASSPFRLSSSGNTIYF.

As to this clone: The sample carries other DNA sequences with the same CDR3. The chain links TRBV28 to TRBJ2-7, with D perhaps given as TRBD1 or TRBD2 (5 bases each). The germline CDR1 and CDR2 sequences are MDHEN and SYDVKM. V dropped 1 base and J dropped 7 bases, with 8 bases sitting between them. This CDR3 has 12 residues. CDR3 bases: TGTGCCAGCAGTTTATCGGGACGTGAGCAGTACTTC. Translation gives CASSLSGREQYF.

This chain links TRBV5-4 with TRBJ1-1; the D gene is possibly TRBD1 (5 bases). This CDR3 contains 13 residues. The germline CDR1 and CDR2 sequences are SGHNT and YYREEE (reference sequence). Trimming took 0 bases from V and 4 from J, leaving 7 bases between them. The CDR3, as DNA: TGTGCCAGCAGCTTGGTAGGGACCACTGAAGCTTTCTTT. Translating gives CASSLVGTTEAFF.

The rearrangement links TRBV28 to TRBJ1-2, with 9 bases aligning to TRBD1. This CDR3 is 14 amino acids long. CDR1 is MDHEN and CDR2 is SYDVKM in the germline V gene. The V gene end was trimmed by 6 bases and the J gene end by 7 bases; junction bases not matched to a gene: 9. CDR3 nucleotides: TGTGCCAGCAGACCTACAGGGGGCGGGGCTGGCTACACCTTC. This encodes CASRPTGGGAGYTF.

The chain is built from TRBV5-8 and TRBJ1-2; D unresolved. Per germline, CDR1 SGHTS and CDR2 YDEGEE. CDR3 length equals 12 residues. Trimming removed 6 bases at V and 7 bases at J, with 13 bases between. CDR3 in amino acids: CASNLPRGGYTF. CDR3 nucleotides: TGTGCCAGCAACCTCCCCCGTGGTGGCTACACCTTC.

The chain employs TRBV5-6 and TRBJ1-2; D remains ambiguous. Germline assignment: CDR1 SGHDT and CDR2 YYEEEE. This CDR3 region has 13 residues. Deletions cut 4 bases from V and 0 bases from J, with 7 bases between. CDR3 region: CASSTDPNYGYTF. The CDR3 DNA sequence: TGTGCCAGCAGCACCGACCCTAACTATGGCTACACCTTC.

On this clone: The junction differs from germline at one of its ends, possibly a read error. The chain employs TRBV9 and TRBJ1-1; D is ambiguous. The CDR3 covers 14 residues. Per germline, CDR1 SGDLS and CDR2 YYNGEE. CDR3 residues: CTSTPFSSTTEAFF. CDR3 DNA: TGTACCAGCACCCCGTTTAGCTCGACTACTGAAGCTTTCTTT.

The rearrangement links TRBV7-2 to TRBJ1-1; D is possibly TRBD1 (6 bases). The CDR3 has 14 amino acids. Trimming removed 4 bases at V and 4 bases at J, with 13 bases between. Germline-derived CDR1 and CDR2 are SGHTA and FQGNSA. This CDR3 reads CASSSQGSLTEAFF. CDR3 sequence (DNA): TGTGCCAGCAGCTCACAGGGAAGCCTCACTGAAGCTTTCTTT.

Comments on this clone: The same CDR3 is also encoded by other DNA sequences in this sample. The genes are TRBV5-1 and TRBJ2-5; D remains unclear. V gave up 0 bases and J gave up 2 bases, with 8 bases separating them. Germline loops: CDR1 SGHRS, CDR2 YFSETQ. The CDR3 has 14 amino acids. The CDR3 loop reads CASSLVSPQETQYF. CDR3 sequence (DNA): TGCGCCAGCAGCTTGGTTTCCCCTCAAGAGACCCAGTACTTC.

This clone appeared a single time. The chain is built from TRBV6-6 and TRBJ2-3; TRBD1 matches 7 bases. The germline gives CDR1 MNHNY, CDR2 SVGAGI (reference sequence). This CDR3 region has 15 residues. After removal of 6 bases from V and 2 bases from J, the junction contained 8 bases not matched to a gene. CDR3 in amino acids: CASSNRDSYTDTQYF. CDR3 nucleotide sequence: TGTGCCAGCAGCAACAGGGACAGTTACACAGATACGCAGTATTTT.

This sequence joins TRBV5-1 and TRBJ2-5; 9 bases agree with TRBD2. V shed 1 base, J shed 2 bases, and the junction held 6 bases outside the gene matches. Looked up from germline, CDR1 is SGHRS and CDR2 is YFSETQ. The CDR3 runs to 16 residues. CDR3 DNA: TGCGCCAGCAGCTTGAACGCGGGAGGGGGGCAAGAGACCCAGTACTTC. Its protein product is CASSLNAGGGQETQYF.

The chain couples TRBV14 to TRBJ1-2; a possible D gene is TRBD1 (6 bases). This CDR3 contains 14 residues. Trimming stripped 0 bases from V and 4 bases from J, with 9 bases between. Germline lookup yields CDR1 SGHDN and CDR2 FVKESK. The CDR3 region has the DNA TGTGCCAGCAGCCAAGATGGAGGGGGCTATGGCTACACCTTC. Residues: CASSQDGGGYGYTF.

CDR3: CATHVQGGTQPQHF. Here the CDR3 DNA reads TGCGCCACCCACGTACAGGGGGGAACGCAGCCCCAGCATTTT. V usage is TRBV5-1 and J usage is TRBJ1-5; 8 positions agree with TRBD1. V lost 9 bases to trimming and J lost 7 bases; unmatched junction nucleotides: 12. Germline CDR1 and CDR2: SGHRS and YFSETQ. This CDR3 contains 14 residues.